The source of this T cell receptor (beta chain) is a study of blood T cell repertoires in COVID-19. In Seattle, patients joined the study during active infection and were tracked longitudinally. Between the trimmed V and J ends, which lost 5 bases and 5 bases, there was a span of 15 bases. CDR1 and CDR2 from the germline V gene are LNHDA and SQIVND (reference sequence). CDR3 length equals 14 residues. The repertoire was sequenced with immunoSEQ multiplex PCR; TCRdb's copy has only in-frame clones and lacks some. The sample records about 160,000 clones, around 82% being singletons. The sequencing sample was made of peripheral blood. V usage is TRBV19 and J usage is TRBJ2-5, with D perhaps TRBD1 (6 bases). This sequence originates from a woman aged 40 to 49 with COVID-19, enrolled during active disease. This chain's CDR3 is CASSATGIRETQYF. The CDR3, as DNA: TGTGCCAGTAGTGCCACAGGGATTCGGGAGACCCAGTACTTC.